This T cell receptor beta chain was captured in a study of shared clonotypes between healthy human individuals. Study results and limitations: Sample collection involved blood only; tissue repertoires are likely different.

Using immunoSEQ multiplex PCR, the repertoire was profiled, and TCRdb retains in-frame clones only, with some absent. Of about 1.5 million clones detected, roughly 98% appear once; the ten largest clones hold approximately 0.44%. About this clone: Its cognate antigen is unknown. This could be a read error, since a much larger clone is one nucleotide away. The sample contains more than one DNA sequence encoding this CDR3.

CD4+ cell separation produced CD45RA+ naive and CD45RA-negative memory subsets. The specimen sequenced was naive CD4+ T cells sorted from blood. The subset was: CD45RA+ positively selected. This receptor was taken from a man aged 30 to 39 in good health.

CDR3 sequence (DNA): TGTGCCAGCAGTTCGGGAAGCACAGATACGCAGTATTTT. Translation gives CASSSGSTDTQYF. The chain employs TRBV28 and TRBJ2-3, with D maybe TRBD2 (5 bases). This CDR3 region has 13 residues. The germline V gene has CDR1 MDHEN and CDR2 SYDVKM. V lost 4 bases to trimming and J lost 0 bases, with 5 bases between them.